The T cell receptor (beta chain) under discussion was sequenced for a study of human T cells and chemical hapten exposure. Time point noted: patch test 2, 6 weeks after DPC sensitization. Treatment denoted: therapeutic diphenylcyclopropenone sensitization with weekly scalp DPC. The sample holds many counts of this clonotype. TCRdb analysed the RACE reads with MiXCR anew, one entry per CDR3 protein. This sample yields 350,000 to 400,000 distinct CDR3 sequences, of which around 6% are seen a single time; around 6.1% belongs to the top ten. The source material was whole blood, sampled in connection with sensitization to the hapten diphenylcyclopropenone (DPC). This receptor was obtained from a woman aged 18-29 years with alopecia areata. Some clones in this sample may be carry-over from other donors' samples.

The CDR3 nucleotides are TGTGCCAGCAGTTACTCTAAGGGTTTAAGGACTGAAGCTTTCTTT. Residues: CASSYSKGLRTEAFF. The genes are TRBV6-2 or TRBV6-3 and TRBJ1-1; D call uncertain. This CDR3 has 15 residues. Trimming took off 0 bases at V and 5 bases at J, with 13 bases between the two ends. Germline-derived CDR1 and CDR2 are MNHEY and SVGEGT.